This TCR beta chain is drawn from a study of neurological immune-mediated disorders. Study-wide points: CDR3 amino acid sequences of expanded clones were not shared across subjects, a result suggesting private repertoires in all groups.

V was cut by 0 bases and J by 4 bases, with 15 bases left in between. Germline-derived CDR1 and CDR2 are DFQATT and SNEGSKA (reference sequence). CDR3 length: 15 residues. Stated time point: longitudinal time-point 1 (baseline). Unsorted libraries used 2 million PBMCs kept at -80 degrees C. This clonotype has a count of ten or more. Its matching antigen is unknown. TCRdb re-called the 5' RACE reads through MiXCR, storing one row per CDR3 protein. This table holds 67,000 or so distinct CDR3 sequences, roughly 15% found once. Material: PBMCs. The chain joins TRBV20-1 to TRBJ2-5, with D perhaps matching TRBD2 (6 bases). This TCR was recovered from a female donor with HTLV-1-associated myelopathy (HAM/TSP). The CDR3 spells CSARDFRAGGETQYF. The CDR3 DNA sequence: TGCAGTGCTAGAGACTTCCGCGCCGGGGGAGAGACCCAGTACTTC.